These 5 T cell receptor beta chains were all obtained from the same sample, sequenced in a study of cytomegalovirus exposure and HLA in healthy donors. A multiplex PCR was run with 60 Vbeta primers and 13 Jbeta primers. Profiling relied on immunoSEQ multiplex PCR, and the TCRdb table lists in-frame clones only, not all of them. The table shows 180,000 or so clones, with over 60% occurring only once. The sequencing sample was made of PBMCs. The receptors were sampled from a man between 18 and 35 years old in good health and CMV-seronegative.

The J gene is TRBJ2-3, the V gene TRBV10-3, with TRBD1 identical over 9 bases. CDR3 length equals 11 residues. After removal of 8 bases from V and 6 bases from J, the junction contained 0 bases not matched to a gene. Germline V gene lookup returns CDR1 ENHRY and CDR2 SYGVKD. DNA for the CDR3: TGTGCCATCGACAGGGGGGATACGCAGTATTTT. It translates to CAIDRGDTQYF.

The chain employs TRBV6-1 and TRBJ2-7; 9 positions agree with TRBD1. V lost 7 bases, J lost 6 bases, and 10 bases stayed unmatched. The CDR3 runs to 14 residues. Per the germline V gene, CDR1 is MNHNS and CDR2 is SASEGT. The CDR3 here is CASTRDRAIPEQYF. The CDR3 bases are TGTGCCAGCACCCGGGACAGGGCGATTCCCGAGCAGTACTTC.

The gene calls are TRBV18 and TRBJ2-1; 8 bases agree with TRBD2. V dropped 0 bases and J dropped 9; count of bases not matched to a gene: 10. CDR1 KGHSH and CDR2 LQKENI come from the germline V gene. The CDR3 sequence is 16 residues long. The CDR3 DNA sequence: TGTGCCAGCTCACCACCCGGGGGGGCGACCGGCGGTGAGCAGTTCTTC. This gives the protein CASSPPGGATGGEQFF.

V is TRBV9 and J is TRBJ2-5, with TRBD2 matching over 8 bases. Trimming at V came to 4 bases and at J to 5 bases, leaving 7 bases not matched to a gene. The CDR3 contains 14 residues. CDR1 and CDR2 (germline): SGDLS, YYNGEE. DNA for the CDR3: TGTGCCAGCAGCCCGGGGGGGTTAGGGGAGACCCAGTACTTC. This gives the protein CASSPGGLGETQYF.

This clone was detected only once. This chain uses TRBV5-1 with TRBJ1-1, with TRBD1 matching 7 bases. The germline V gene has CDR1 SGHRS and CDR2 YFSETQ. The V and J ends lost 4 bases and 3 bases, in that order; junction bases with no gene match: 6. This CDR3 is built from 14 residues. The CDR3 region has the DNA TGCGCCAGCAGCAGAGACAGGGTCGACACTGAAGCTTTCTTT. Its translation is CASSRDRVDTEAFF.